This TCR beta chain came from a study of blood T cell repertoires in COVID-19. The wider study: Both acute and convalescent COVID-19 samples were obtained from the United States, Italy and Spain.

Germline CDR1 and CDR2: ENHRY and SYGVKD. V was pared by 4 bases and J by 5 bases, with 15 bases between. The CDR3 totals 15 residues. Original data processing: Nucleated cell number was recorded as an estimate derived from reference gene primer amplification. The data were produced by immunoSEQ multiplex PCR, yet TCRdb's version contains in-frame clones alone and is incomplete. That table furnishes V, J and clone size, whereas the DNA furnished D and trimming. This sample has about 110,000 clones, with 85% found just once. The chain is built from TRBV10-3 and TRBJ2-1; D possibly corresponds to TRBD2 (6 bases). The sequencing sample was made of peripheral blood. This receptor was identified in a human donor in a cohort sampled during active COVID-19. This CDR3 reads CAISVIAGIDNEQFF. For the CDR3, the DNA is TGTGCCATCAGTGTTATTGCGGGGATAGACAATGAGCAGTTCTTC.